A single T cell receptor (beta chain) is shown here with its context. Its antigen is currently unknown. The sample originates from a study of beta chain features in type 1 diabetes. Background on the study: Healthy donors resembled patients in age, gender and cell yields. About 110,000,000 sorted cells were examined across all samples. General study findings and limits: Shortening that was moderate but significant affected the TCRB CDR3s of Type 1 diabetes patients in all four CD4+ subsets.

As every portion of the isolated RNA was reverse transcribed, the sequencing read expressed TCRB transcripts. Sequencing was performed with immunoSEQ multiplex PCR; in TCRdb, only in-frame clones are kept and a portion is missing. Of under 900,000 clones listed, 17% were seen once; the top ten hold 0.02% to 0.025%. This CDR3 is built from 15 residues. Germline lookup yields CDR1 SGHTA and CDR2 FQGNSA. Trimming left V 1 base short and J 0 bases short, with 6 bases between. Sequencing was carried out using naive CD4+ T cells from blood. This sequence was found in a woman aged 18-35 years in good health. The chain joins TRBV7-2 to TRBJ1-4, with D unresolved. CDR3 nucleotide sequence: TGTGCCAGCAGCTTAGTCGCCTCAACTAATGAAAAACTGTTTTTT. It translates to CASSLVASTNEKLFF. The full variable domain, rest sourced from reference TRBV7-2 and TRBJ1-4, is GAGVSQSPSNKVTEKGKDVELRCDPISGHTALYWYRQSLGQGLEFLIYFQGNSAPDKSGLPSDRFSAERTGGSVSTLTIQRTQQEDSAVYLCASSLVASTNEKLFFGSGTQLSVL.